The clone carrying this TCR beta chain was seen once. V was trimmed by 4 bases and J by 2 bases, leaving 18 bases between them. Germline CDR1 SEHNR, CDR2 FQNEAQ (reference sequence). The CDR3 consists of 17 residues. This entry is derived from a study of T cells in Graves' hyperthyroidism and ophthalmopathy. Turning to the study itself: Before treatment of any kind, peripheral blood was taken at initial diagnosis.

Amplification yielded TCR beta CDR3 regions, with RNA transcripts as the source. RT-PCR in the first round (using the HTBI primer set) targeted the TCR CDR3. MiXCR, applied by TCRdb to the multiplex PCR reads, yields one record per CDR3 protein. The profile covers 200,000 to 250,000 distinct CDR3 sequences, with about a sixth appearing a single time and 50% taken by the ten largest. Source material: blood. This chain joins TRBV7-9 and TRBJ1-5; TRBD1 is a possible D gene (5 bases). The receptor comes from a man aged 50 to 59 with Graves' hyperthyroidism. The DNA of the CDR3 is TGTGCCAGCAGCTCTGCCAACGGGGGGGTGGGCAATCAGCCCCAGCATTTT. The encoded protein is CASSSANGGVGNQPQHF.